What follows is one T cell receptor (beta chain) and its context. The data derive from a study of blood T cell repertoires in COVID-19. Background on the study: Nucleic acid was either cDNA or gDNA, and it came from T cells, B-cell-depleted T cells, or PBMCs.

Only in-frame clones appear in the TCRdb table, and some are missing; sequencing was by immunoSEQ multiplex PCR. This sample carries around 160,000 clones, around 80% of them seen once, and the ten largest clones take nearly 15%. Source material: peripheral blood. This sequence was found in a human donor with acute or convalescent COVID-19. The donor label of this sample is uncertain.

This CDR3 reads CASSLRPVEANYGYTF. The CDR3, as DNA: TGCGCCAGCAGCTTAAGGCCGGTTGAGGCAAACTATGGCTACACCTTC. The V gene is TRBV5-1, the J gene TRBJ1-2, with D unresolved. V gave up 2 bases and J gave up 2 bases, with 16 bases separating them. The CDR3 sequence is 16 residues long. In germline, CDR1 is SGHRS, CDR2 YFSETQ.